The next 23 T cell receptor beta chains were all read from a single sample in a study of vaccination effects on CD4 cells after COVID-19. Clones were sequenced by immunoSEQ multiplex PCR, and TCRdb holds only the in-frame ones, with some missing. The sample lists around 83,000 clones, roughly 72% seen once, with 1.5% to 2% in the top ten. The antigens for these receptors are not known. Under the ViraFEST assay, PBMC were stimulated with viral peptide pools so that antigen-specific CD4+ T cells expanded. Sequencing was performed afterwards. Culture lasted roughly 9 days before CD4+ T cell isolation. This sample comprised CD4+ T cells from PBMCs cultured with HCoV-229E spike peptides, obtained before COVID-19 vaccination. The receptor set was obtained from a human donor who received a COVID-19 vaccine.

The chain couples TRBV2 to TRBJ1-1, with D uncertain. The CDR3 is made up of 14 amino acids. Deletions cut 6 bases from V and 3 bases from J, with 14 bases between. Germline-derived CDR1 and CDR2 are SNHLY and FYNNEI. The CDR3 here is CASSRSGSYTEAFF. CDR3 in DNA: TGTGCCAGCAGCCGGTCGGGATCGTACACTGAAGCTTTCTTT. The full variable domain, with the rest looked up from reference TRBV2 and TRBJ1-1, is EPEVTQTPSHQVTQMGQEVILRCVPISNHLYFYWYRQILGQKVEFLVSFYNNEISEKSEIFDDQFSVERPDGSNFTLKIRSTKLEDSAMYFCASSRSGSYTEAFFGQGTRLTVV.

The chain links TRBV24-1 to TRBJ2-5; TRBD1 is a possible D gene (6 bases). V was trimmed by 1 base and J by 7 bases, leaving 15 bases between them. This CDR3 has 15 amino acids. Germline lookup yields CDR1 KGHDR and CDR2 SFDVKD. In DNA form, the CDR3 reads TGTGCCACCAGTGATTTAAGGCAGGGGAAAGGGACCCAGTACTTC. Its translation: CATSDLRQGKGTQYF.

The gene calls are TRBV24-1 and TRBJ2-2; 8 nucleotides line up with TRBD2. The trim removed 4 bases at V and 6 bases at J, leaving 12 bases unmatched. The CDR3 totals 17 residues. Germline-derived CDR1 and CDR2 are KGHDR and SFDVKD. CDR3 loop: CATSDQPGTSDAGELFF. The CDR3 DNA reads TGTGCCACCAGTGACCAGCCCGGGACTAGTGACGCCGGGGAGCTGTTTTTT.

The gene calls are TRBV6-5 and TRBJ1-4; the D is unclear. Germline lookup yields CDR1 MNHEY and CDR2 SVGAGI. V dropped 0 bases and J dropped 8 bases, with 13 bases sitting between them. This CDR3 region has 15 residues. Here the CDR3 reads CASSYSLGGGEKLFF. CDR3 nucleotides: TGTGCCAGCAGTTACTCTCTCGGAGGTGGAGAAAAACTGTTTTTT.

This chain uses TRBV5-4 with TRBJ1-2; 7 nucleotides align to TRBD1. V trimming: 9 bases; J trimming: 2 bases; junction bases outside the gene matches: 16. The CDR3 totals 16 residues. Looked up from germline, CDR1 is SGHNT and CDR2 is YYREEE (reference sequence). The CDR3 spells CAITRSAGGGNYGYTF. CDR3 DNA: TGTGCCATCACTCGCTCGGCAGGGGGGGGGAACTATGGCTACACCTTC.

The V and J genes are TRBV30 and TRBJ1-4; D is undetermined. The germline V gene encodes CDR1 GTSNPN and CDR2 SVGIG (reference sequence). Deletions cut 4 bases from V and 7 bases from J, with 19 bases between. The CDR3 sequence is 15 residues long. Here the CDR3 reads CAWNRARGGSEKLFF. For the CDR3, the DNA is TGTGCCTGGAACCGCGCCCGGGGAGGGAGTGAAAAACTGTTTTTT.

The J gene is TRBJ1-5, the V gene TRBV23-1; unclear D gene. TRBV23-1 is treated as an ORF (open reading frame) with a function not yet certain. This CDR3 spans 19 amino acids. Trimming stripped 0 bases from V and 7 bases from J, with 25 bases between. This chain's CDR3 is CASSQSSVCSQGLKQPQHF. As DNA, the CDR3 is TGCGCCAGCAGTCAATCTTCGGTCTGCTCGCAAGGGCTCAAACAGCCCCAGCATTTT.

V and J are TRBV28 and TRBJ2-7; TRBD1 is a possible D gene (7 bases). The CDR3 length is 14 residues. V was shortened by 6 bases and J by 0 bases, with 12 bases between the two germline ends. CDR1 and CDR2 (germline): MDHEN, SYDVKM. CDR3 residues: CASSPGGGSYEQYV. CDR3 sequence (DNA): TGTGCCAGCAGCCCAGGGGGAGGCTCCTACGAGCAGTACGTC.

This clone was found a few times. The genes are TRBV12-3 or TRBV12-4 and TRBJ1-3; D gene ambiguous. V was clipped by 6 bases and J by 11 bases, with 17 bases between them. The CDR3 loop spans 13 amino acids. CDR3 DNA: TGTGCCAGCAGACCCGGTCCCCTCGGGCCCATATATTTT. This encodes CASRPGPLGPIYF.

This clone occurred a few times. The chain joins TRBV30 to TRBJ1-5; D remains ambiguous. Germline V lookup: CDR1 GTSNPN, CDR2 SVGIG (reference sequence). V lost 2 bases to trimming and J lost 2 bases, with 7 bases between them. This CDR3 region has 13 residues. The CDR3 DNA follows: TGTGCCTGGAGTTTGTCACGCAATCAGCCCCAGCATTTT. Translated: CAWSLSRNQPQHF.

This chain connects TRBV7-9 to TRBJ1-6; tentatively, D is TRBD1 (6 bases). The germline V gene has CDR1 SEHNR and CDR2 FQNEAQ (reference sequence). Trimming took 5 bases from V and 10 from J, leaving 15 bases between them. This CDR3 region has 14 residues. The CDR3 region is CASSLTGGQSPLHF. For the CDR3, the DNA is TGTGCCAGCAGCCTAACCGGGGGGCAATCACCCCTCCACTTT.

The J gene is TRBJ2-5, the V gene TRBV27; 10 positions agree with TRBD2. The germline CDR1 and CDR2 sequences are MNHEY and SMNVEV (reference sequence). With V trimmed by 2 bases and J by 5 bases, 11 bases remained unmatched. CDR3 length: 17 residues. For the CDR3, the DNA is TGTGCCAGCAGTTTAGGTGGGGCTAGCGGGGGTGGGGAGACCCAGTACTTC. It yields the protein CASSLGGASGGGETQYF.

A word on this clone: The sample has other DNA sequences that encode this CDR3 too. The rearrangement links TRBV2 to TRBJ1-5; 7 nucleotides match TRBD1. After removal of 7 bases from V and 2 bases from J, the junction contained 8 bases not matched to a gene. This CDR3 contains 15 residues. CDR1 is SNHLY, CDR2 FYNNEI, per germline. The CDR3 DNA is TGTGCCAGCACCTCGGGGACAGCCGGCAATCAGCCCCAGCATTTT. It translates to CASTSGTAGNQPQHF. The variable domain in full, completed from reference TRBV2 and TRBJ1-5, reads EPEVTQTPSHQVTQMGQEVILRCVPISNHLYFYWYRQILGQKVEFLVSFYNNEISEKSEIFDDQFSVERPDGSNFTLKIRSTKLEDSAMYFCASTSGTAGNQPQHFGDGTRLSIL.

V gene TRBV6-5 combines with J gene TRBJ1-1, with 8 positions matching TRBD1. This CDR3 has 16 residues. Germline V gene data show CDR1 as MNHEY and CDR2 as SVGAGI. V dropped 2 bases and J dropped 1; count of bases not matched to a gene: 6. CDR3 DNA sequence: TGTGCCAGCAGTTACCGGCCCGGGACAGGGAACACTGAAGCTTTCTTT. Its translation is CASSYRPGTGNTEAFF.

The chain combines TRBV10-2 with TRBJ2-7, with TRBD1 matching 7 bases. The V and J ends lost 6 bases and 6 bases, in that order; junction bases with no gene match: 8. Germline CDR1 reads WSHSY; CDR2 reads SAAADI. CDR3 length equals 13 residues. The CDR3 loop reads CASRALQGREQYV. CDR3 DNA: TGCGCCAGCAGGGCCCTACAGGGGCGCGAGCAGTACGTC.

V gene TRBV7-3 combines with J gene TRBJ2-2; 8 bases map to TRBD1. V trimming: 5 bases; J trimming: 5 bases; junction bases outside the gene matches: 7. This CDR3 contains 15 residues. Germline CDR1 SGHTA, CDR2 FQGTGA. In nucleotides, the CDR3 is TGTGCCAGCAGCCTCAGGGGGCTGGGGACCGGGGAGCTGTTTTTT. Its protein is CASSLRGLGTGELFF.

This CDR3 is CASSRDSGNTIYF. DNA for the CDR3: TGTGCCAGCAGCAGAGACTCTGGAAACACCATATATTTT. J is TRBJ1-3 and V is TRBV6-5, with D hard to call. The CDR3 consists of 13 residues. Germline loops: CDR1 MNHEY, CDR2 SVGAGI. Trimming stripped 6 bases from V and 0 bases from J, with 6 bases between.

The chain has TRBV28 and TRBJ2-5, with TRBD2 as a possible D gene (6 bases). The CDR3 spans 15 residues. The V and J ends lost 8 bases and 0 bases respectively, with 16 bases between them. The germline V gene has CDR1 MDHEN and CDR2 SYDVKM. In DNA, the CDR3 is TGTGCCAGCCGAGGGTCGGGGGATAACCAAGAGACCCAGTACTTC. It yields the protein CASRGSGDNQETQYF.

V and J are TRBV20-1 and TRBJ2-1; TRBD2 aligns across 7 bases. V lost 3 bases to trimming and J lost 0 bases; unmatched junction nucleotides: 2. Germline V CDR1 and CDR2: DFQATT, SNEGSKA (reference sequence). The CDR3 runs 14 residues. CDR3 in DNA: TGCAGTGCTAGTCGCGGGAGCTCCTACAATGAGCAGTTCTTC. Translation: CSASRGSSYNEQFF.

DNA of the CDR3: TGTGCCAGCAGCCCGACGGGGACATCTGGAAACACCATATATTTT. Its translation is CASSPTGTSGNTIYF. This chain joins TRBV7-9 and TRBJ1-3; maybe TRBD1 (6 bases). CDR1 SEHNR and CDR2 FQNEAQ come from the germline V gene (reference sequence). The CDR3 consists of 15 residues. V lost 5 bases and J 1 base, leaving 12 bases between the germline ends. Full variable domain (remainder filled in from reference TRBV7-9 and TRBJ1-3): DTGVSQNPRHKITKRGQNVTFRCDPISEHNRLYWYRQTLGQGPEFLTYFQNEAQLEKSRLLSDRFSAERPKGSFSTLEIQRTEQGDSAMYLCASSPTGTSGNTIYFGEGSWLTVV.

This clone showed up just a few times. The rearrangement uses TRBV6-5 and TRBJ2-2; 9 bases agree with TRBD1. CDR3 size: 15 residues. V lost 6 bases, J lost 3 bases, and 5 bases stayed unmatched. The V gene's germline CDR1 is MNHEY and CDR2 SVGAGI. CDR3 coding DNA: TGTGCCAGCAGATGGGACAGGGACCACACCGGGGAGCTGTTTTTT. It encodes CASRWDRDHTGELFF.

The CDR3 loop reads CASSLQGEQFF. CDR3 coding DNA: TGTGCCAGCAGCCTCCAGGGTGAGCAGTTCTTC. V is TRBV7-3 and J is TRBJ2-1; D perhaps matches TRBD1 (5 bases). The ends were cut back, 5 bases at V and 9 bases at J, with 8 bases in the middle. The CDR3 is made up of 11 amino acids. Germline values: CDR1 SGHTA, CDR2 FQGTGA.

This sequence joins TRBV7-2 and TRBJ2-1; unclear D gene. The CDR3 spans 16 residues. V dropped 3 bases and J dropped 0 bases, with 12 bases sitting between them. Germline CDR1 SGHTA, CDR2 FQGNSA. CDR3 DNA sequence: TGTGCCAGCAGCTTGCTCAGGAGCCGCTCCTACAATGAGCAGTTCTTC. Translating gives CASSLLRSRSYNEQFF.